The entry below gives a single T cell receptor (beta chain) sequence along with its context. Its antigen is undetermined. Germline assignment: CDR1 MNHEY and CDR2 SVGEGT. Trimming cost V 6 bases and J 5 bases, with 11 bases left between them. The CDR3 is 13 amino acids. This specimen belongs to a study of T-cell memory formation after mild COVID-19. Study findings and constraints: Pre-infection memory contained some responding clones, which suggested that cross-reactive memory had joined. The study found balanced CD4/CD8 in clones contracting day 15 to 85 and a CD4+ lean in later expanders.

TCRdb re-called the 5' RACE reads with MiXCR, one entry per CDR3 protein. This sample has roughly 49,000 distinct CDR3 sequences, with 25% to 30% found just once. This sequence was found in a man in his late teens or twenties who had mild COVID-19 (a few samples of this study predate the infection). Cell type and time point are not known. Material for sequencing was PBMCs or a T cell subset sorted from them (not recorded which). This sequence joins TRBV6-2 or TRBV6-3 and TRBJ2-1; D remains ambiguous. CDR3 sequence (DNA): TGTGCCAGCAGAGCAGACTTGCACAATGAGCAGTTCTTC. Encoded protein: CASRADLHNEQFF.